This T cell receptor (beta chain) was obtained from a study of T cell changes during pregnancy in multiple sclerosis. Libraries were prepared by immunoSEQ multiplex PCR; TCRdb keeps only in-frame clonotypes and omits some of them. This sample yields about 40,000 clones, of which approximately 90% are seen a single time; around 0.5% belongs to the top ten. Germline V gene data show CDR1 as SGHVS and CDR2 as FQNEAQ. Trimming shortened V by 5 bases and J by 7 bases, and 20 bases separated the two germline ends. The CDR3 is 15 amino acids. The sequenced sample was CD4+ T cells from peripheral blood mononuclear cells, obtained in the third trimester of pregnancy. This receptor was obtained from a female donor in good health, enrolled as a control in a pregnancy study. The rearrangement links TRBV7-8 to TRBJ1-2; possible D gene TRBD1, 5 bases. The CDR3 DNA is TGTGCCAGCAGCCCCCGGCCCCCAGGGCAAGGTGGCTACACCTTC. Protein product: CASSPRPPGQGGYTF.